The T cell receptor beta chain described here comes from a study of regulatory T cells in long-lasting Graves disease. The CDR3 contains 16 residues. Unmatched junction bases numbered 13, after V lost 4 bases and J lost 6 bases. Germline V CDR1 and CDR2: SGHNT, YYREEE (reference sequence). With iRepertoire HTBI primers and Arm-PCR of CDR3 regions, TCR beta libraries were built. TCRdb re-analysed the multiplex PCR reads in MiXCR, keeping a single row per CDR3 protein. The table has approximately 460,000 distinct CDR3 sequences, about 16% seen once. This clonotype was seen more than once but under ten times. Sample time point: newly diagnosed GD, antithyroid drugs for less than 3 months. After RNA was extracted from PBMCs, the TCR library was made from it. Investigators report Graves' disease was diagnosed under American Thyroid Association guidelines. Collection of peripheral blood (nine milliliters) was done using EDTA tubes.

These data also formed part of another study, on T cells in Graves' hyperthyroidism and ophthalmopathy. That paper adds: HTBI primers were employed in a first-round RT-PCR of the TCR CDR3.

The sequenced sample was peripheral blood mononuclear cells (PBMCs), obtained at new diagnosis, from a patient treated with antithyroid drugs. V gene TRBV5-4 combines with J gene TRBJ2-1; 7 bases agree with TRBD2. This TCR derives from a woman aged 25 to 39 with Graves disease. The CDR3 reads CASSPPPGGSFNEQFF. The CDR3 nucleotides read TGTGCCAGCAGCCCCCCTCCTGGCGGGAGCTTCAATGAGCAGTTCTTC.